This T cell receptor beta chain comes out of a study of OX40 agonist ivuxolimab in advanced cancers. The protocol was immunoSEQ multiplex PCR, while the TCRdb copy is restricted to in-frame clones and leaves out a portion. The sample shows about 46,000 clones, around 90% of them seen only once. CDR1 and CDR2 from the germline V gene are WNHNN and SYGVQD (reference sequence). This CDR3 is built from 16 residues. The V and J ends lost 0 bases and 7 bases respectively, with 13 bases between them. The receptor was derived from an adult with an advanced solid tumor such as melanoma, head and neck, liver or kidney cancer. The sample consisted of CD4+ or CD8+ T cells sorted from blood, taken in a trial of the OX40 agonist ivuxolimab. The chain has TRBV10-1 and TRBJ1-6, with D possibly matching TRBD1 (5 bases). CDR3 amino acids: CASSESPRQPNSPLHF. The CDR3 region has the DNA TGCGCCAGCAGTGAGTCCCCGCGACAGCCCAATTCACCCCTCCACTTT.